These T cell receptor beta chains were read from a single sample in a study of blood T cell repertoires in COVID-19. Only in-frame clones appear in the TCRdb table, and some are missing; sequencing was by immunoSEQ multiplex PCR. The sample contains around 300,000 clones, 88% of which appear only once. Material for sequencing was PBMCs or T cells enriched from blood (not recorded which). The source is a woman aged 50 to 60 who had recovered from COVID-19. The CDR3 runs from the conserved cysteine through the conserved F or W.

V: TRBV14
CDR3: CASSQQRPQQETQYF

V: TRBV13
CDR3: CASSLTGALRSDTGELFF

V: TRBV5-1
CDR3: CASSLASNTEAFF

V: TRBV4-3
CDR3: CASSRKAGLAGTYEQYF

V: TRBV18
CDR3: CASSPGGGGSNEQFF

V: TRBV29-1
CDR3: CSVSGGEENSPLHF

V: TRBV6-5
CDR3: CASSYSLGAGNYGYTF

V: TRBV28
CDR3: CASSHSGKSSYEQYF

V: TRBV5-4
CDR3: CASSLDMSSSGNTIYF

V: TRBV10-3
CDR3: CAIRAQDRSNTEAFF

V: TRBV7-2
CDR3: CASSAVAGLTDTQYF

V: TRBV28
CDR3: CASSFGQGLYQPQHF

V: TRBV21-1
CDR3: CASSDPAGNYEQYF

V: TRBV6-1
CDR3: CASSEGTGKGYEQYF

V: TRBV29-1
CDR3: CSVPQGAPLWSTEAFF

V: TRBV11-3
CDR3: CASSLGPAGYNEQFF

V: TRBV25-1
CDR3: CASSESDRPNEKLFF